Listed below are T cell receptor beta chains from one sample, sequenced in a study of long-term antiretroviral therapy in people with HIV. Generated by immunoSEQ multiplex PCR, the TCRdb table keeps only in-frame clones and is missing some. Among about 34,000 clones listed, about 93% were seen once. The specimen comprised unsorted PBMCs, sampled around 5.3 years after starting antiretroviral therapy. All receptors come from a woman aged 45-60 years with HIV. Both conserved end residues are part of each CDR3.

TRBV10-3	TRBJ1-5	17	CAISESNDRGRGQPQHF
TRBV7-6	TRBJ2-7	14	CASSPLSVSYEQYF
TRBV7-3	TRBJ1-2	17	CASRKGLATGAGDGYTF
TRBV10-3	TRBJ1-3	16	CAISESSPSSGNTIYF
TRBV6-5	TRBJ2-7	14	CASSYSSKVHEQYF
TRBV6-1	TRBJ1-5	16	CASSDRQGVGNQPQHF
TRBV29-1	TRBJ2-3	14	CSVDGGGGTDTQYF
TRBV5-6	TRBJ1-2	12	CASRGANYGYTF
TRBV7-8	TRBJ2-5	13	CASSGPSGETQYF
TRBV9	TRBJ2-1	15	CASSVDLAGGREQFF
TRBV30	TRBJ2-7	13	CAWSPTGAYEQYF
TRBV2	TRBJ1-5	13	CASTGQSAQPQHF
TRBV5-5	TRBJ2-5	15	CASSFGTGGRETQYF
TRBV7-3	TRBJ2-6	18	CASSAGSDRGSGANVLTF
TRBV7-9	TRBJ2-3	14	CASTTDRAQYTQYF
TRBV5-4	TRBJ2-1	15	CASSPNDRGYNEQFF
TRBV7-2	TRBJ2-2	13	CASSFRYTGELFF
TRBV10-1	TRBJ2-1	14	CASSSARGQNEQFF
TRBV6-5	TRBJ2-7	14	CASSEFPAPYEQYF
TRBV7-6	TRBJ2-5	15	CASSLASGYQETQYF
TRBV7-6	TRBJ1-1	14	CASSPAPHWNEAFF
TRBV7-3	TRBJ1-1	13	CASSLTVNTEAFF
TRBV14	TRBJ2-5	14	CASSRRVFQETQYF
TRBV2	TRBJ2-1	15	CASSDPGSSYNEQFF
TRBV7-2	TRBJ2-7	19	CASSLPTRLGGRASYEQYF
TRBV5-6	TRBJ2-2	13	CASSLMSAGELFF